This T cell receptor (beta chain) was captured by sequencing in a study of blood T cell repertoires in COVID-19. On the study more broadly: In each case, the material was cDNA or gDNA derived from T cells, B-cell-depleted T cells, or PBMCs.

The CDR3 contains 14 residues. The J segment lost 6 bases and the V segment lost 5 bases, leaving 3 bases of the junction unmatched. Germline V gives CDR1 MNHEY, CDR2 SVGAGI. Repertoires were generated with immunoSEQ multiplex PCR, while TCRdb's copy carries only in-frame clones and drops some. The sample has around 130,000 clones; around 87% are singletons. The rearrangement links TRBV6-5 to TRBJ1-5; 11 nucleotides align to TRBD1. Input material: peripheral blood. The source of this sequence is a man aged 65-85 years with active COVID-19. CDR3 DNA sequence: TGTGCCAGCAGTACGGGACAGGGGGGTCAGCCCCAGCATTTT. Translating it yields CASSTGQGGQPQHF.